The rows below give T cell receptor beta chains drawn from one sample of a study of cytomegalovirus exposure and HLA in healthy donors. Sequenced by immunoSEQ multiplex PCR; TCRdb stores in-frame clones only, minus some. The sample gives 150,000 or so clones, approximately 75% of which show up once; approximately 1.6% is in the top ten. Sequencing input: PBMCs. These receptors all come from a girl aged 10 to 17 in good health and CMV-seronegative. Each CDR3 is given with its conserved first and last residue. A D gene is named only where the DNA matches it firmly. Clone size appears in some rows only: once, few, many, or a class for an expanded clone.

d_call,clone_size,j_call,v_call,cdr3_aa,cdr3_nt
-,few,TRBJ2-7,TRBV6-6,CASSRTRGTYEQYF,TGTGCCAGCAGTCGAACCAGGGGTACCTACGAGCAGTACTTC
-,once,TRBJ1-3,TRBV7-9,CASITNRNSGNTIYF,TGTGCCAGCATCACAAACAGGAACTCTGGAAACACCATATATTTT
-,-,TRBJ1-3,TRBV7-8,CASSLDRVFSGNTIYF,TGTGCCAGCAGCTTAGACAGGGTTTTTTCTGGAAACACCATATATTTT
-,-,TRBJ1-1,TRBV2,CASSERWGAEAFF,TGTGCCAGCAGTGAAAGGTGGGGGGCTGAAGCTTTCTTT
-,-,TRBJ2-5,TRBV10-1,CASSGGDSSQEAQYF,TGCGCCAGCAGTGGGGGGGACAGCTCCCAAGAGGCCCAGTACTTC
-,-,TRBJ2-5,TRBV21-1,CASSPPETSGRKETQYF,TGTGCCAGCAGCCCCCCCGAGACTAGCGGGAGGAAAGAGACCCAGTACTTC
TRBD1,-,TRBJ1-6,TRBV19,CASMGTGGSYNSPLHF,TGTGCCAGTATGGGGACAGGTGGTTCCTATAATTCACCCCTCCACTTT
-,-,TRBJ1-2,TRBV5-1,CASSFILRGASNYGYTF,TGCGCCAGCAGCTTTATTCTCCGGGGGGCTTCTAACTATGGCTACACCTTC
-,-,TRBJ2-3,TRBV30,CAWNSKDTQYF,TGTGCCTGGAATAGTAAGGATACGCAGTATTTT
-,-,TRBJ1-1,TRBV27,CASMIGAGGTEAFF,TGTGCCAGCATGATCGGGGCGGGGGGCACTGAAGCTTTCTTT
TRBD2,once,TRBJ2-7,TRBV10-2,CASREQGGGTYEQYF,TGCGCCAGCAGAGAGCAAGGCGGGGGGACCTACGAGCAGTACTTC
-,-,TRBJ1-4,TRBV9,CASSVDGQEQEKLFF,TGTGCCAGCAGCGTAGATGGTCAGGAACAAGAAAAACTGTTTTTT
TRBD1,-,TRBJ2-5,TRBV5-6,CASSTQGHQDRVVETQYF,TGTGCCAGCAGCACTCAAGGACACCAGGACAGGGTTGTCGAGACCCAGTACTTC
-,-,TRBJ2-5,TRBV25-1,CASSESSETQYF,TGTGCCAGCAGTGAATCATCAGAGACCCAGTACTTC
-,few,TRBJ2-5,TRBV5-5,CASSSSGGVNQETQYF,TGTGCCAGCAGCTCCTCCGGCGGAGTAAACCAAGAGACCCAGTACTTC
-,few,TRBJ1-1,TRBV18,CASRRESVNTEAFF,TGTGCCAGCCGCCGCGAGTCCGTGAACACTGAAGCTTTCTTT
TRBD1,-,TRBJ2-2,TRBV6-6,CASGTGTTGELFF,TGTGCCAGCGGGACAGGGACCACCGGGGAGCTGTTTTTT
-,-,TRBJ1-3,TRBV4-1,CASSQAPGPSGNTIYF,TGCGCCAGCAGCCAAGCTCCAGGGCCCTCTGGAAACACCATATATTTT
TRBD1,few,TRBJ2-7,TRBV25-1,CASSGGQGSSYEQYF,TGTGCCAGCAGTGGTGGACAGGGGAGCTCCTACGAGCAGTACTTC
TRBD1,few,TRBJ1-2,TRBV23-1,CASSQSLGQDRGGYTF,TGCGCCAGCAGTCAATCCCTCGGACAGGATCGGGGTGGCTACACCTTC
-,-,TRBJ2-1,TRBV4-1,CASSQLEGLEDNEQFF,TGCGCCAGCAGCCAGCTGGAGGGTCTGGAGGACAATGAGCAGTTCTTC
-,-,TRBJ1-2,TRBV15,CATSASLQVATYGYTF,TGTGCCACCAGCGCCAGCTTACAGGTGGCTACCTATGGCTACACCTTC
-,-,TRBJ2-7,TRBV7-8,CASSLNSGVPSEQYF,TGTGCCAGCAGCTTAAACTCAGGGGTGCCCTCCGAGCAGTACTTC
TRBD1,few,TRBJ2-1,TRBV29-1,CSVDRVDEQFF,TGCAGCGTCGACAGGGTGGATGAGCAGTTCTTC
TRBD1,-,TRBJ1-6,TRBV27,CASSFGTGQYSPLHF,TGTGCCAGCAGTTTTGGGACAGGCCAATATTCACCCCTCCACTTT
-,-,TRBJ2-1,TRBV5-1,CASSPAPNNVLGDNEQFF,TGCGCCAGCAGCCCTGCTCCGAATAACGTCTTAGGGGACAATGAGCAGTTCTTC
TRBD1,-,TRBJ2-7,TRBV5-8,CASSVVGQGRATYEQYF,TGTGCCAGCAGCGTAGTGGGACAGGGGCGGGCCACCTACGAGCAGTACTTC
-,few,TRBJ2-7,TRBV27,CASSLTRTAFYEQYF,TGTGCCAGCAGTTTAACAAGGACAGCATTCTACGAGCAGTACTTC
TRBD1,-,TRBJ2-2,TRBV19,CASSPEGTGRGNVELFF,TGTGCCAGTAGTCCAGAGGGGACAGGGCGCGGTAACGTGGAGCTGTTTTTT
-,-,TRBJ1-2,TRBV5-1,CASSLGPNGYTF,TGCGCCAGCAGCTTGGGGCCGAATGGCTACACCTTC
TRBD1,-,TRBJ1-1,TRBV5-1,CASSLSTGANTEAFF,TGCGCCAGCAGCTTGTCTACAGGGGCGAACACTGAAGCTTTCTTT
TRBD1,-,TRBJ1-1,TRBV18,CASSPPTGTGVTEAFF,TGTGCCAGCTCACCTCCGACCGGGACAGGGGTCACTGAAGCTTTCTTT
TRBD2,-,TRBJ2-7,TRBV15,CATGTSEFYEQYF,TGTGCCACAGGGACTAGCGAGTTCTACGAGCAGTACTTC
-,once,TRBJ1-2,TRBV25-1,CASSGATGYGGYTF,TGTGCCAGCAGTGGCGCCACGGGATACGGTGGCTACACCTTC
-,once,TRBJ1-3,TRBV11-1,CASSRQLFGGNTIYF,TGTGCCAGCAGCCGACAGTTGTTTGGTGGAAACACCATATATTTT
-,-,TRBJ1-1,TRBV7-9,CASSSFEGNTEAFF,TGTGCCAGCAGCTCCTTCGAGGGGAACACTGAAGCTTTCTTT
TRBD2,-,TRBJ2-1,TRBV7-2,CASSVSSGGLYNEQFF,TGTGCCAGCAGCGTAAGTAGCGGGGGCCTCTACAATGAGCAGTTCTTC
TRBD1,-,TRBJ2-1,TRBV5-1,CASTPGQGANEQFF,TGCGCCAGCACTCCGGGACAGGGGGCAAATGAGCAGTTCTTC
TRBD2,-,TRBJ2-7,TRBV27,CASSTLAGGPYEQYF,TGTGCCAGCAGTACACTAGCGGGGGGGCCCTACGAGCAGTACTTC
TRBD1,-,TRBJ1-5,TRBV19,CASRQPGQGPGQPQHF,TGTGCCAGTAGGCAGCCGGGACAGGGTCCGGGTCAGCCCCAGCATTTT
TRBD1,-,TRBJ2-1,TRBV29-1,CSVDREGQGYNEQFF,TGCAGCGTGGATAGGGAGGGACAGGGATACAATGAGCAGTTCTTC
TRBD1,once,TRBJ2-7,TRBV9,CASSVGGQESSYEQYF,TGTGCCAGCAGCGTAGGCGGACAGGAGAGCTCCTACGAGCAGTACTTC
-,-,TRBJ2-7,TRBV2,CASSSLPYEQYF,TGTGCCAGCAGTAGCCTCCCCTACGAGCAGTACTTC
-,-,TRBJ2-7,TRBV7-9,CASSYSSYEQYF,TGTGCCAGCAGCTATAGCTCCTACGAGCAGTACTTC
TRBD1,-,TRBJ2-1,TRBV7-7,CASSQGVDREHEQFF,TGTGCTAGCAGCCAAGGCGTCGACAGGGAACATGAGCAGTTCTTC
TRBD2,once,TRBJ2-3,TRBV11-3,CASSLGGLAAKDTQYF,TGTGCCAGCAGCTTAGGAGGGCTAGCGGCTAAGGATACGCAGTATTTT
-,-,TRBJ1-1,TRBV7-2,CASSFRGVNTEAFF,TGTGCCAGCTCCTTCCGGGGGGTGAACACTGAAGCTTTCTTT
-,-,TRBJ2-3,TRBV14,CASSERWGGTTDTQYF,TGTGCCAGCAGCGAAAGATGGGGCGGCACGACAGATACGCAGTATTTT
TRBD2,-,TRBJ2-7,TRBV5-1,CASSPTSGGSYEQYF,TGCGCCAGCAGCCCTACTAGCGGGGGCTCCTACGAGCAGTACTTC
-,-,TRBJ2-2,TRBV9,CASSAPRAGELFF,TGTGCCAGCAGCGCCCCCCGGGCCGGGGAGCTGTTTTTT
TRBD1,-,TRBJ1-1,TRBV7-8,CASSPPGTELLAFF,TGTGCCAGCAGCCCGCCGGGGACAGAGTTGTTGGCTTTCTTT
TRBD1,once,TRBJ1-2,TRBV9,CASSVEEGANYGYTF,TGTGCCAGCAGCGTAGAGGAGGGGGCGAACTATGGCTACACCTTC
-,once,TRBJ2-1,TRBV11-2,CASSHYEQFF,TGTGCCAGCAGCCACTATGAGCAGTTCTTC